A single sample gave rise to the 16 T cell receptor beta chains below, sequenced in a study of T-cell reconstitution after alpha-beta-depleted transplantation in children. Preparation of the TCRbeta library involved a method that used unique molecular identifiers. TCRdb reprocessed the PCR reads with MiXCR, giving one entry per CDR3 protein. The sample includes 130,000 to 150,000 distinct CDR3 sequences, more than 8% of them seen just once. This specimen was PBMCs, mostly from graft donor cells, taken 180 days after TCRalphabeta/CD19-depleted stem cell transplant. These TCRs come from a female patient aged 2-10 years who had a stem cell transplant for congenital amegakaryocytic thrombocytopenia, so the T cells may come from the graft donor.

V and J are TRBV12-3 or TRBV12-4 and TRBJ2-3; perhaps TRBD2 as D (6 bases). The CDR3 runs to 14 residues. With 6 bases removed from V and 0 bases from J, the gap between germline ends came to 10 bases. CDR3: CASSLAFSTDTQYF. CDR3 in DNA: TGTGCCAGCAGCCTAGCGTTTAGCACAGATACGCAGTATTTT.

This clonotype has just a few counts. The J gene is TRBJ2-5, the V gene TRBV29-1, with TRBD2 as a possible D gene (6 bases). This CDR3 comprises 11 residues. Germline V gene lookup returns CDR1 SQVTM and CDR2 ANQGSEA. V was shortened by 7 bases and J by 3 bases, with 9 bases between the two germline ends. In DNA, the CDR3 is TGCAGCGAGAGGACTAAAGAGACCCAGTACTTC. Residues: CSERTKETQYF.

The chain employs TRBV4-2 and TRBJ2-1; the match to TRBD2 covers 11 bases. Germline V gives CDR1 LGHNA, CDR2 YNFKEQ. V lost 4 bases, J lost 7 bases, and 6 bases stayed unmatched. CDR3 length: 15 residues. The CDR3 protein is CASSLGRTSGNEQFF. The CDR3 DNA reads TGTGCCAGCAGCCTAGGTCGGACTAGCGGGAATGAGCAGTTCTTC.

This clonotype was counted many times. The V gene is TRBV27, the J gene TRBJ2-1; perhaps TRBD1 as D (6 bases). The CDR3 runs to 14 residues. V lost 1 base, J lost 2 bases, and 6 bases lay in between. The germline CDR1 and CDR2 sequences are MNHEY and SMNVEV (reference sequence). The CDR3 DNA reads as TGTGCCAGCAGTTTATGGGGGCCCTACAATGAGCAGTTCTTC. As protein: CASSLWGPYNEQFF.

This clonotype has at least ten counts. The rearrangement joins TRBV10-3 to TRBJ2-5, with TRBD2 matching over 9 bases. Germline CDR1 ENHRY, CDR2 SYGVKD. The CDR3 covers 16 residues. The J segment lost 0 bases and the V segment lost 3 bases, leaving 5 bases of the junction unmatched. The CDR3 region is CAISELAGENQETQYF. CDR3 nucleotide sequence: TGTGCCATCAGTGAATTAGCGGGAGAAAACCAAGAGACCCAGTACTTC.

The table lists this clonotype with a few counts. The junction shows a germline mismatch at one end, possibly a read error. The gene calls are TRBV20-1 and TRBJ2-1; TRBD1 agrees at 12 bases. Germline V gene data show CDR1 as DFQATT and CDR2 as SNEGSKA (reference sequence). The length of the CDR3 is 15 residues. In DNA form, the CDR3 reads TGCAGTGCAAGAGCCGGGACAGGGGGCGCTTATGAGCAGTTCTTC. Translated: CSARAGTGGAYEQFF.

Regarding this clonotype: This could be a read error, since a much larger clone is one nucleotide away. The chain joins TRBV2 to TRBJ2-1; D is perhaps TRBD1 (5 bases). Looked up from germline, CDR1 is SNHLY and CDR2 is FYNNEI. The CDR3 has 10 residues. The CDR3 DNA sequence: TGTGCCAGCAGTGAAGCGAGTGACAGTTTT. It is translated as CASSEASDSF.

This clonotype was observed at least ten times. The CDR3 loop reads CASSSTGSGETQYF. The CDR3 region has the DNA TGTGCCAGCAGCTCTACAGGGTCGGGAGAGACCCAGTACTTC. The V call is TRBV7-6, the J call TRBJ2-5, with D perhaps matching TRBD1 (6 bases). CDR3 length: 14 residues. V lost 4 bases and J lost 4, with 13 bases in between. Per the germline V gene, CDR1 is SGHVS and CDR2 is FNYEAQ.

The table lists this clonotype with a few counts. This chain connects TRBV20-1 to TRBJ1-1; D remains unclear. Germline-derived CDR1 and CDR2 are DFQATT and SNEGSKA (reference sequence). This CDR3 has 14 residues. Trimming took 1 base from V and 3 from J, leaving 12 bases between them. The CDR3 reads CSARVVGRDTEAFF. The CDR3 coding sequence is TGCAGTGCTAGAGTAGTGGGTAGGGACACTGAAGCTTTCTTT.

The table lists this clonotype with many counts. This sequence joins TRBV24-1 and TRBJ2-5; D ambiguous. The length of the CDR3 is 11 residues. V dropped 9 bases and J dropped 5 bases, with 9 bases sitting between them. The germline gives CDR1 KGHDR, CDR2 SFDVKD. CDR3 residues: CATELGETQYF. CDR3 DNA: TGTGCCACCGAACTGGGGGAGACCCAGTACTTC.

The chain has TRBV12-3 or TRBV12-4 and TRBJ2-3; no clear D. The CDR3 is 16 amino acids. Trimming shortened V by 3 bases and J by 2 bases, and 15 bases separated the two germline ends. CDR3: CASSFRRLGSTDTQYF. DNA for the CDR3: TGTGCCAGCAGTTTCAGAAGGTTGGGCTCCACAGATACGCAGTATTTT.

This clonotype was seen more than once but under ten times. The chain links TRBV12-3 or TRBV12-4 to TRBJ1-6; D may be TRBD1 (6 bases). The germline V and J ends were trimmed by 6 bases and 9 bases, with 21 bases remaining between them. CDR3 size: 16 residues. CDR3 in amino acids: CASRKLLGQRISPLHF. As DNA, the CDR3 is TGTGCCAGCAGAAAACTCCTCGGACAGCGAATTTCACCCCTCCACTTT.

In the case of this clonotype: A read error may produce the germline difference seen at one junction end. The chain recombines TRBV14 with TRBJ2-6, with 8 bases matching TRBD1. The CDR3 totals 19 residues. Germline V CDR1 and CDR2: SGHDN, FVKESK. The CDR3 sequence: CASSQQGTGGGSGANGLTF. As DNA, the CDR3 is TGTGCCAGCAGCCAACAAGGAACAGGGGGAGGCTCTGGGGCCAACGGCCTGACTTTC.

There are a few counts of this clonotype. The chain employs TRBV4-3 and TRBJ1-2; D remains ambiguous. Germline CDR1 LGHNA, CDR2 YSLEER. The V gene lost 0 bases and the J gene lost 8 bases, with 10 bases spanning the gap. The CDR3 consists of 13 residues. The CDR3 coding sequence is TGCGCCAGCAGCCAAGATGGGAGGTTCGGCTACACCTTC. It codes for CASSQDGRFGYTF.

The chain recombines TRBV20-1 with TRBJ1-5, with D uncertain. The germline CDR1 and CDR2 sequences are DFQATT and SNEGSKA (reference sequence). V was clipped by 6 bases and J by 7 bases, with 19 bases between them. The CDR3 extends over 14 amino acids. This CDR3 is CSAISQVGRQPQHF. CDR3 sequence (DNA): TGCAGTGCAATCTCTCAGGTCGGGCGGCAGCCCCAGCATTTT.

This clonotype occurred a few times. The rearrangement joins TRBV5-4 to TRBJ2-3; 8 nucleotides agree with TRBD2. V lost 3 bases, J lost 14 bases, and 8 bases stayed unmatched. Germline CDR1 SGHNT, CDR2 YYREEE (reference sequence). The CDR3 is 12 amino acids. Here the CDR3 DNA reads TGTGCCAGCAGCTCCTTAGCGGGACTCCGGTATTTT. Residues: CASSSLAGLRYF.